The rows below give T cell receptor beta chains drawn from one sample of a study of CXCR3-negative and CXCR3-positive naive CD8 T cells. One entry per CDR3 protein, without DNA, is what TCRdb gives after re-calling the 5' RACE reads. The data show tens of thousands of distinct CDR3 sequences, and the top ten clones hold approximately 1.5%. Source material: naive CXCR3- CD8+ T cells from blood. The receptor source for this set is a human donor in good health. Some clones in this sample may be carry-over from other donors' samples. Both conserved end residues are part of each CDR3. Expanded clones are given a class, and other clones once, few, many or no size at all.

TRBV7-2	-	TRBJ1-6	CASSLNSGLPYSPLHF
TRBV15	-	TRBJ1-1	CATSRDSGNTEAFF
TRBV7-2	-	TRBJ2-5	CASSLNSGGRETQYF
TRBV6-5	-	TRBJ2-1	CASSTPNEQFF
TRBV29-1	-	TRBJ1-5	CSVQEGPQPQHF
TRBV4-3	-	TRBJ2-1	CASSQAFGADNEQFF
TRBV7-7	-	TRBJ2-1	CASSLEHEYNEQFF
TRBV28	-	TRBJ2-7	CASTPTESNSYEQYF
TRBV29-1	-	TRBJ2-7	CSAGTGNLEQYF
TRBV3-2	-	TRBJ1-6	CASSQDLVGYNSPLHF
TRBV15	-	TRBJ2-1	CATSSSGPTRNEQFF
TRBV15	-	TRBJ2-7	CATSRDQGVSYEQYF
TRBV2	-	TRBJ2-1	CASSLGLAGGSSYNEQFF
TRBV28	-	TRBJ2-3	CASSLGLAGGPITDTQYF
TRBV28	-	TRBJ2-7	CASSALTGGKNEQYF
TRBV7-9	-	TRBJ2-7	CASEGTNYEQYF
TRBV19	-	TRBJ2-4	CASSIEGSGIQYF
TRBV21-1	-	TRBJ2-1	CASIKGRDRGTYNEQFF
TRBV4-1	-	TRBJ1-5	CASSQDFEQPQHF
TRBV4-3	-	TRBJ2-1	CASSQAPFGANEQFF
TRBV12-3/TRBV12-4	-	TRBJ2-1	CASSFQSSGSSEQFF
TRBV27	-	TRBJ2-7	CASSPDRGSSEQYF
TRBV20-1	-	TRBJ1-5	CSAGDRGRGNQPQHF
TRBV12-3/TRBV12-4	-	TRBJ2-1	CASSQEGESAYNEQFF
TRBV5-1	-	TRBJ1-3	CASSWIPGQSSGNTIYF
TRBV4-3	-	TRBJ2-1	CASSQQGGGVTEQFF
TRBV5-1	-	TRBJ2-7	CASSPLDSVEQYF
TRBV27	-	TRBJ2-7	CASSFGDSRDEQYF
TRBV28	-	TRBJ2-5	CAIPSYASGDWETQYF
TRBV6-2/TRBV6-3	-	TRBJ2-7	CASQDTGSYEQYF
TRBV3-1	-	TRBJ1-5	CASSQDLGQPKHF
TRBV7-2	-	TRBJ1-5	CASSYAGVSNQPQHF
TRBV7-6	-	TRBJ2-3	CASSSFTSGGADTQYF
TRBV28	-	TRBJ2-1	CASSAPGNEQFF
TRBV14	-	TRBJ1-1	CASSQDPIIGARPVAFF
TRBV28	-	TRBJ2-3	CASSAPSAVTTDTQYF
TRBV5-6	-	TRBJ2-7	CASSLGDRNYEQYF
TRBV7-3	-	TRBJ1-1	CASSPNRGMNTEAFF
TRBV20-1	-	TRBJ1-2	CSAIRTDGYTF
TRBV29-1	-	TRBJ2-7	CSVGGAGPSYEQYF
TRBV29-1	-	TRBJ2-7	CSVAYRRGDHYEQYF
TRBV14	-	TRBJ2-7	CASSHTMGGIYEQYF
TRBV9	-	TRBJ2-5	CASSLRTGEGETQYF
TRBV7-8	-	TRBJ2-5	CASSPPDRKETQYF
TRBV9	-	TRBJ2-2	CASSGRLSGELFF
TRBV7-6	-	TRBJ2-7	CASSPRAGDSYEQYF
TRBV6-6	-	TRBJ1-2	CTSSYDRDYGYTF
TRBV6-1	-	TRBJ2-1	CASSEGTGERSEQFF
TRBV5-1	-	TRBJ2-5	CASSPKQGSRQETQYF
TRBV28	medium-sized	TRBJ2-5	CASGRDGVQETQYF
TRBV14	-	TRBJ1-5	CAHTRERGNSNQPQHF
TRBV14	-	TRBJ2-5	CASSPRTGKHPWETQYF
TRBV10-2	-	TRBJ2-1	CASSSSGYEQFF
TRBV4-3	-	TRBJ2-7	CASSPAHGNEQYF
TRBV6-5	-	TRBJ2-1	CASSYGGLSYNEQFF
TRBV29-1	-	TRBJ2-2	CSVEGTRPTGELFF
TRBV14	-	TRBJ2-7	CASSYWGGSYEQYF